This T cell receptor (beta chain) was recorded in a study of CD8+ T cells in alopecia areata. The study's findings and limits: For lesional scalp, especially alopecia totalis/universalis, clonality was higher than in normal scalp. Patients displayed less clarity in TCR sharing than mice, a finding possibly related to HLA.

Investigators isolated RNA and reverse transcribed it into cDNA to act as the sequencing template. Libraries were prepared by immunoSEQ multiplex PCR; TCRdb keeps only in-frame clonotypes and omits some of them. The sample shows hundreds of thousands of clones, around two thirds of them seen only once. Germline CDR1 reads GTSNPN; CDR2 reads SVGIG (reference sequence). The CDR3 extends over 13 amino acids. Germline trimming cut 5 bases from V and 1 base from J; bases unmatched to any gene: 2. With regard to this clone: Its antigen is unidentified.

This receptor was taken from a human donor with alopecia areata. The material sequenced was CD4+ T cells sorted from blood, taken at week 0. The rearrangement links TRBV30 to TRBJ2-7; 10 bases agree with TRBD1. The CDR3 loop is CAWEDRGSYEQYF. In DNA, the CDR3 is TGTGCCTGGGAGGACAGGGGGTCCTACGAGCAGTACTTC. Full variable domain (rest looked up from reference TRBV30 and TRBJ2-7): SQTIHQWPATLVQPVGSPLSLECTVEGTSNPNLYWYRQAAGRGLQLLFYSVGIGQISSEVPQNLSASRPQDRQFILSSKKLLLSDSGFYLCAWEDRGSYEQYFGPGTRLTVT.